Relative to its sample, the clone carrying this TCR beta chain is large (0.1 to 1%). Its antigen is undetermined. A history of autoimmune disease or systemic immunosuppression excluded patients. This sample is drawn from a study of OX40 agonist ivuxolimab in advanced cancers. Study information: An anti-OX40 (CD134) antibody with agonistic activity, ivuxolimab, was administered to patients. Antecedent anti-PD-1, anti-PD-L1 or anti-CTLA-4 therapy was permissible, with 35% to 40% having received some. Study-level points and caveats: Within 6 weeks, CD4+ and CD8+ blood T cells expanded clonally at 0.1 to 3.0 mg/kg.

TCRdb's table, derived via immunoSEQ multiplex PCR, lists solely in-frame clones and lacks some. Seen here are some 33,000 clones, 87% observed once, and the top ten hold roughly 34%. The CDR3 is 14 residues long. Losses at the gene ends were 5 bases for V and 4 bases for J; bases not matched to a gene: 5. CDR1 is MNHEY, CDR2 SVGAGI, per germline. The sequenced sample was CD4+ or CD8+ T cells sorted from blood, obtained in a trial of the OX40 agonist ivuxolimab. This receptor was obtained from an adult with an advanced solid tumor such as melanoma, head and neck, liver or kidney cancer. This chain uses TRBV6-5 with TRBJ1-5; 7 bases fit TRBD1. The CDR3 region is CASSTGQKNQPQHF. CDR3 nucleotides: TGTGCCAGCAGTACGGGACAGAAAAATCAGCCCCAGCATTTT.